This T cell receptor beta chain is drawn from a study of glioma-infiltrating T cells after dendritic cell vaccination. Study information: Patients received three intradermal dendritic cell vaccine injections at biweekly intervals.

Indicated time point: after dendritic cell vaccination, including at tumor progression/relapse. Selection required adequate fresh-frozen tumor tissue plus more than two years' survival data. No glioblastoma patient carried an isocitrate dehydrogenase mutation. Data came from immunoSEQ multiplex PCR; TCRdb stores just in-frame clones and leaves some out. The repertoire has roughly 56,000 clones, around 85% of them found once; the top ten carry about 9%. To note about this clone: Its antigen remains unknown.

Regarding the study as a whole: Higher pretreatment TIL content predicted longer progression-free time and survival.

There are 13 residues in the CDR3. The germline V gene has CDR1 KGHSH and CDR2 LQKENI. Trimming stripped 3 bases from V and 6 bases from J, with 11 bases between. Sample: blood, taken after dendritic cell vaccination. The TCR originated in a human donor with glioblastoma. This chain joins TRBV18 and TRBJ1-2, with D unclear. CDR3 sequence (DNA): TGTGCCAGCTCACCGCCGAATTCGGATGGCTACACCTTC. Its protein is CASSPPNSDGYTF.